This entry lists 31 T cell receptor beta chains sequenced from one sample in a study of sequential checkpoint blockade in melanoma. The method was immunoSEQ multiplex PCR; TCRdb's version includes in-frame clones alone and lacks a portion of them. This sample has just over 20,000 clones, with 27% found just once. Stated treatment: randomized to nivolumab then ipilimumab (arm A) or the reverse (arm B). The sequencing used tumor tissue (inferred from file names), collected from a patient given nivolumab and ipilimumab in sequence. These receptors were collected from a human donor with melanoma.

This clone was counted only a few times. J is TRBJ2-1 and V is TRBV7-5; TRBD2, the table's D call, was not compared with the DNA. TRBV7-5 corresponds to a pseudogene. The CDR3 length is 16 residues. CDR3 region: CASSLTGGSYRNEQFF. CDR3 nucleotides: TGTGCCAGCAGCTTAACGGGAGGGTCTTATCGAAATGAGCAGTTCTTC.

This clone was observed a few times. The rearrangement uses TRBV11-3 and TRBJ1-1, with D unresolved. Germline V gene sequence: CDR1 SGHNT, CDR2 YENEEA. The CDR3 has 14 residues. V was trimmed by 3 bases and J by 1 base, leaving 9 bases between them. In DNA form, the CDR3 reads TGTGCCAGCAGCTTTGGGGTAACGAACACTGAAGCTTTCTTT. It specifies CASSFGVTNTEAFF.

This clone was counted only a few times. J is TRBJ2-3 and V is TRBV11-3; 12 bases fit TRBD2. The CDR3 has 16 residues. V gave up 4 bases and J gave up 5 bases; unmatched junction bases: 7. Germline V gene sequence: CDR1 SGHNT, CDR2 YENEEA. CDR3: CASSSRLAGDGDTQYF. As DNA, the CDR3 is TGTGCCAGCAGCTCGAGACTAGCGGGAGATGGAGATACGCAGTATTTT.

This clone is categorized as medium-sized (0.01 to 0.1%). The chain combines TRBV6-8 with TRBJ2-7; perhaps TRBD2 as D (6 bases). Germline values: CDR1 MNHGY, CDR2 SAAAGT. There are 13 residues in the CDR3. Deletions cut 2 bases from V and 6 bases from J, with 11 bases between. The CDR3 protein is CASSYLGTAEQYF. As DNA, the CDR3 is TGTGCCAGCAGTTACCTAGGGACTGCCGAGCAGTACTTC.

This clone showed up just a few times. The rearrangement links TRBV28 to TRBJ1-1; the D is unclear. Deletions cut 9 bases from V and 9 bases from J, with 17 bases between. The CDR3 spans 12 residues. CDR1 and CDR2 (germline): MDHEN, SYDVKM. DNA of the CDR3: TGTGCCAGTACGCCTCCCCGTGGGAAAGCTTTCTTT. Encoded protein: CASTPPRGKAFF.

The V gene is TRBV19, the J gene TRBJ2-6; D is unresolved. The germline V gene has CDR1 LNHDA and CDR2 SQIVND (reference sequence). CDR3 size: 16 residues. Between the trimmed V and J ends, which lost 0 bases and 0 bases, there was a span of 6 bases. The CDR3 nucleotides are TGTGCCAGTAGTATAGATGATCTCTCTGGGGCCAACGTCCTGACTTTC. Amino acid sequence: CASSIDDLSGANVLTF.

There are a few counts of this clone. This chain connects TRBV18 to TRBJ1-1; 8 nucleotides line up with TRBD1. The J segment lost 1 base and the V segment lost 5 bases, leaving 3 bases of the junction unmatched. Germline V lookup: CDR1 KGHSH, CDR2 LQKENI. The CDR3 is 14 amino acids. CDR3 in amino acids: CASSGQGPNTEAFF. CDR3 in DNA: TGTGCCAGCTCAGGACAGGGACCGAACACTGAAGCTTTCTTT. Drawing the rest from reference TRBV18 and TRBJ1-1, the complete variable domain is NAGVMQNPRHLVRRRGQEARLRCSPMKGHSHVYWYRQLPEEGLKFMVYLQKENIIDESGMPKERFSAEFPKEGPSILRIQQVVRGDSAAYFCASSGQGPNTEAFFGQGTRLTVV.

The chain recombines TRBV5-1 with TRBJ2-1, with 8 bases that match TRBD1. Germline CDR1 SGHRS, CDR2 YFSETQ. The CDR3 consists of 14 residues. The junction had 8 bases not matched to a gene; V was cut back by 4 bases and J by 8 bases. The CDR3: CASSVDRAGDEQFF. CDR3 bases: TGCGCCAGCAGCGTGGACAGGGCGGGCGATGAGCAGTTCTTC.

The rearrangement uses TRBV6-8 and TRBJ2-5, with D perhaps matching TRBD1 (6 bases). The germline CDR1 and CDR2 sequences are MNHGY and SAAAGT. Trimming left V 5 bases short and J 2 bases short, with 12 bases between. The CDR3 loop spans 14 amino acids. This chain's CDR3 is CASSTGSAQETQYF. The CDR3 nucleotides are TGTGCCAGCAGTACAGGGTCCGCACAAGAGACCCAGTACTTC.

This clone was observed at least ten times. V usage is TRBV11-3 and J usage is TRBJ1-3, with D uncertain. The germline V and J ends were trimmed by 5 bases and 4 bases, with 18 bases remaining between them. The CDR3 loop spans 16 amino acids. Looked up from germline, CDR1 is SGHNT and CDR2 is YENEEA. The CDR3 DNA reads as TGTGCCAGCAGCGAGGCGCGCAGACTGTGGGGAAACACCATATATTTT. Its protein is CASSEARRLWGNTIYF.

There are a few counts of this clone. J is TRBJ1-6 and V is TRBV30, with D possibly being TRBD1 (5 bases). Trimming shortened V by 2 bases and J by 4 bases, and 15 bases separated the two germline ends. Germline CDR1 and CDR2: GTSNPN and SVGIG (reference sequence). The CDR3 is 16 amino acids. The CDR3 here is CAWSRGAGRYNSPLHF. The DNA for the CDR3 is TGTGCCTGGAGTCGAGGGGCAGGAAGGTATAATTCACCCCTCCACTTT.

This clone was observed a few times. The chain recombines TRBV11-3 with TRBJ1-6, with a weak D call TRBD1 (5 bases). This CDR3 has 17 residues. Germline loops: CDR1 SGHNT, CDR2 YENEEA. The V gene lost 5 bases and the J gene lost 9 bases, with 23 bases spanning the gap. The CDR3 protein is CASSRLPGTLVVSPLHF. The CDR3 coding sequence is TGTGCCAGCAGCCGCCTCCCCGGGACCCTAGTTGTTTCACCCCTCCACTTT.

This rearrangement joins TRBV5-1 to TRBJ2-5, with unresolved D. The germline V gene has CDR1 SGHRS and CDR2 YFSETQ. With 1 base removed from V and 3 bases from J, the gap between germline ends came to 10 bases. The CDR3 runs 14 residues. The CDR3 here is CASSLLGPEETQYF. In DNA form, the CDR3 reads TGCGCCAGCAGCTTGTTGGGCCCTGAAGAGACCCAGTACTTC.

The gene calls are TRBV29-1 and TRBJ1-1; no clear D gene. CDR3 size: 12 residues. Germline CDR1 is SQVTM and CDR2 is ANQGSEA. Trimming took 2 bases from V and 3 from J, leaving 7 bases between them. CDR3 sequence reads: CSVEREDTEAFF. The CDR3 region has the DNA TGCAGCGTTGAACGGGAGGACACTGAAGCTTTCTTT.

This chain connects TRBV10-3 to TRBJ2-7; TRBD2 matches 10 bases. Germline V gives CDR1 ENHRY, CDR2 SYGVKD. V shed 10 bases and J 4 bases; nucleotides not matched to a gene: 13. The CDR3 has 15 residues. The CDR3 nucleotides are TGTGCCAGCTCAGGACTAGCGGCGGGGGGGTACGAGCAGTACTTC. Its protein is CASSGLAAGGYEQYF.

J is TRBJ2-7 and V is TRBV7-1; 7 bases fit TRBD2. TRBV7-1 is labeled an ORF, and its function is uncertain. After removal of 4 bases from V and 5 bases from J, the junction contained 17 bases not matched to a gene. The CDR3 runs to 17 residues. In DNA form, the CDR3 reads TGTGCCAGCAGCTGGGGAGGATTTGTGTCGGGAGGTAACGAGCAGTACTTC. It specifies CASSWGGFVSGGNEQYF.

This clone was observed a few times. The chain uses TRBV6-8 and TRBJ2-1; 16 nucleotides line up with TRBD2. The J segment lost 4 bases and the V segment lost 7 bases, leaving 4 bases of the junction unmatched. This CDR3 contains 16 residues. Germline V CDR1 and CDR2: MNHGY, SAAAGT. The CDR3 nucleotides read TGTGCCAGCACCGGGACTAGCGGGAGGGCGTACAATGAGCAGTTCTTC. It encodes CASTGTSGRAYNEQFF.

The rearrangement links TRBV30 to TRBJ1-4; 7 bases fit TRBD1. This CDR3 has 14 residues. CDR1 GTSNPN and CDR2 SVGIG come from the germline V gene (reference sequence). The junction had 5 bases not matched to a gene; V was cut back by 0 bases and J by 7 bases. CDR3 DNA: TGTGCCTGGAGTGTATCCAGGGGGTCTGAAAAACTGTTTTTT. Amino acid sequence: CAWSVSRGSEKLFF.

At least ten counts were recorded for this clone. The chain recombines TRBV7-5 with TRBJ2-5; the table gives TRBD2 as D, unverified against the DNA. TRBV7-5 is shown as a pseudogene. The CDR3 is 17 amino acids. For the CDR3, the DNA is TGTGCCAGCAGCTTGGGGAGAAGCGGGGCCTCCCAAGAGACCCAGTACTTC. Translation gives CASSLGRSGASQETQYF.

The rearrangement joins TRBV18 to TRBJ1-3, with D unresolved. Germline CDR1 reads KGHSH; CDR2 reads LQKENI. The CDR3 spans 12 residues. Trimming cost V 4 bases and J 5 bases, with 6 bases left between them. Here the CDR3 DNA reads TGTGCCAGCTCACTCGAGCGAAACACCATATATTTT. As protein: CASSLERNTIYF.

The chain is built from TRBV11-3 and TRBJ1-1; 7 bases are a match to TRBD1. The V segment lost 5 bases and the J segment 3 bases; nucleotides outside the gene matches: 6. The germline CDR1 and CDR2 sequences are SGHNT and YENEEA. The CDR3 has 14 residues. The CDR3 reads CASSPQGGDTEAFF. The CDR3 nucleotides read TGTGCCAGCAGCCCTCAGGGGGGGGACACTGAAGCTTTCTTT.

This rearrangement joins TRBV18 to TRBJ1-5; possibly TRBD1 for D (6 bases). Germline V gene lookup returns CDR1 KGHSH and CDR2 LQKENI. Trimming shortened V by 3 bases and J by 4 bases, and 13 bases separated the two germline ends. The CDR3 has 15 residues. DNA of the CDR3: TGTGCCAGCTCACCCCAAGGGACAAATAATCAGCCCCAGCATTTT. This encodes CASSPQGTNNQPQHF.

This clone showed up many times. The V call is TRBV11-3, the J call TRBJ2-1, with 7 bases aligning to TRBD2. CDR1 is SGHNT and CDR2 is YENEEA in the germline V gene. J lost 5 bases, V lost 4 bases, and 14 bases had no gene match. The CDR3 is 17 amino acids. CDR3 DNA: TGTGCCAGCAGCTACGCCCGGAGCGGGATCACGGACAATGAGCAGTTCTTC. Translating gives CASSYARSGITDNEQFF.

At least ten counts were recorded for this clone. The chain joins TRBV11-3 to TRBJ1-4; D remains ambiguous. Germline CDR1 and CDR2: SGHNT and YENEEA. Trimming removed 5 bases at V and 4 bases at J, with 14 bases between. The CDR3 spans 15 residues. The CDR3 loop is CASSLTLSLNEKLFF. Written as DNA, the CDR3 is TGTGCCAGCAGCCTGACCCTTAGTCTTAATGAAAAACTGTTTTTT.

This clone was counted a few times. The chain carries TRBV11-3 and TRBJ2-2; 7 bases map to TRBD2. The CDR3 is made up of 18 amino acids. The V gene end was trimmed by 1 base and the J gene end by 2 bases; junction bases not matched to a gene: 10. Germline V gene data show CDR1 as SGHNT and CDR2 as YENEEA. The chain's CDR3 is CASSLGAGPFNNTGELFF. The CDR3 region has the DNA TGTGCCAGCAGCTTAGGAGCGGGGCCATTTAATAACACCGGGGAGCTGTTTTTT.

This clone occurred many times. The chain recombines TRBV4-1 with TRBJ1-1; D ambiguous. V lost 4 bases and J 1 base, leaving 10 bases between the germline ends. This CDR3 has 14 amino acids. The germline V gene encodes CDR1 MGHRA and CDR2 YSYEKL. This chain's CDR3 is CASSPVGPNTEAFF. The DNA of the CDR3 is TGCGCCAGCAGCCCGGTCGGTCCGAACACTGAAGCTTTCTTT.

This clone has more than one count but fewer than ten. V gene TRBV30 combines with J gene TRBJ1-5, with TRBD1 matching over 7 bases. The V gene end was trimmed by 2 bases and the J gene end by 2 bases; junction bases not matched to a gene: 15. Germline assignment: CDR1 GTSNPN and CDR2 SVGIG (reference sequence). This CDR3 contains 18 residues. In nucleotides, the CDR3 is TGTGCCTGGAGTCTAGGACAGGTCGGTCTCGTGGGCAATCAGCCCCAGCATTTT. It encodes CAWSLGQVGLVGNQPQHF.

V usage is TRBV1 and J usage is TRBJ1-1; the DNA was not compared with TRBD1, the D call given in the table. TRBV1 corresponds to a pseudogene. This CDR3 is built from 16 residues. The CDR3 nucleotides are TGCGCCAGCAGCCCCCAGATCTGGGGCTTGAACACTGAAGCTTTCTTT. Translation: CASSPQIWGLNTEAFF.

This clone has more than one count but fewer than ten. The chain has TRBV9 and TRBJ2-3; D is uncertain. CDR3 size: 13 residues. The V gene's germline CDR1 is SGDLS and CDR2 YYNGEE. V gave up 0 bases and J gave up 5 bases, with 7 bases separating them. The CDR3 loop reads CASSVVGEDTQYF. DNA of the CDR3: TGTGCCAGCAGCGTAGTTGGGGAAGATACGCAGTATTTT.

This clone has ten or more counts. The chain combines TRBV6-8 with TRBJ2-1; D not certain. V gave up 2 bases and J gave up 0 bases, with 11 bases separating them. The germline V gene encodes CDR1 MNHGY and CDR2 SAAAGT. This CDR3 is built from 16 residues. CDR3 in amino acids: CASSYGGISSYNEQFF. The CDR3 bases are TGTGCCAGCAGTTACGGTGGGATAAGCTCCTACAATGAGCAGTTCTTC.

The rearrangement uses TRBV5-1 and TRBJ2-5, with 12 positions matching TRBD1. Germline trimming cut 7 bases from V and 5 bases from J; bases unmatched to any gene: 6. The CDR3 has 14 residues. The germline gives CDR1 SGHRS, CDR2 YFSETQ. The CDR3 region has the DNA TGCGCCAGCGCAGGGACAGGGGGCTTTGAGACCCAGTACTTC. Protein product: CASAGTGGFETQYF.